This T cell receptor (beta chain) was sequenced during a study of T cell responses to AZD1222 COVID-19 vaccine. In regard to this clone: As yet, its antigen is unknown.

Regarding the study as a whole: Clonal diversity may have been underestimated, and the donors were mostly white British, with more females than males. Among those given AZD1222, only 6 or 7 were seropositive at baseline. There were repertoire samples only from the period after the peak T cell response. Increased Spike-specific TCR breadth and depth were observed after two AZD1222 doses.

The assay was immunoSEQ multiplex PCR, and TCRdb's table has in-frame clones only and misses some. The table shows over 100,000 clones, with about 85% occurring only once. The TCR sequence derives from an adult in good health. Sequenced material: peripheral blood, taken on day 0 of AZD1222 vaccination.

In DNA form, the CDR3 reads TGTGCCAGCAGCCTACCGGGACGTAATCAGCCCCAGCATTTT. This codes for CASSLPGRNQPQHF. This chain connects TRBV3-1 (or the pseudogene TRBV3-2) to TRBJ1-5, with a weak D call TRBD1 (5 bases). V lost 4 bases and J lost 4, with 11 bases in between. The CDR3 runs to 14 residues. Per the germline V gene, CDR1 is LGHDT and CDR2 is YNNKEL (reference sequence).